The 14 T cell receptor beta chains below all came from one sample that was sequenced in a study of Tregs in tolerant kidney transplant recipients. Mixed chimerism was transient after nonmyeloablative marrow transplants from related graft donors. The method was immunoSEQ multiplex PCR; TCRdb's version includes in-frame clones alone and lacks a portion of them. The profile shows 65,000 or so clones, about 90% of them singletons. The source material was CD4+ T cells from blood (PBMCs), sampled 6 months after the transplant. The receptors stem from a human patient who received a combined kidney and bone marrow transplant. Some T cells may arise from the graft donor.

The gene calls are TRBV28 and TRBJ1-6; D may be TRBD1 (6 bases). The CDR3 is made up of 20 amino acids. V lost 1 base and J lost 0, with 19 bases in between. Germline CDR1 is MDHEN and CDR2 is SYDVKM. The CDR3 spells CASSLSTSGTPYSYNSPLHF. Here the CDR3 DNA reads TGTGCCAGCAGTTTATCGACCTCCGGGACACCTTACTCCTATAATTCACCCCTCCACTTT.

This sequence joins TRBV6-5 and TRBJ2-7, with D possibly matching TRBD1 (6 bases). This CDR3 contains 14 residues. In germline, CDR1 is MNHEY, CDR2 SVGAGI. Trimming removed 5 bases from V and 3 bases from J, with 14 bases in between. The CDR3 DNA is TGTGCCAGCAGTGACCCCGGGACACGCTACGAGCAGTACTTC. Translating it yields CASSDPGTRYEQYF.

V gene TRBV7-9 combines with J gene TRBJ2-3; D not resolved. The germline V gene encodes CDR1 SEHNR and CDR2 FQNEAQ (reference sequence). CDR3 length: 16 residues. Trimming cost V 1 base and J 0 bases, with 11 bases left between them. DNA of the CDR3: TGTGCCAGCAGCTTAGTACGCCTGACTAGCACAGATACGCAGTATTTT. This translates into CASSLVRLTSTDTQYF. Together with reference TRBV7-9 and TRBJ2-3, the CDR3 gives the full variable domain: DTGVSQNPRHKITKRGQNVTFRCDPISEHNRLYWYRQTLGQGPEFLTYFQNEAQLEKSRLLSDRFSAERPKGSFSTLEIQRTEQGDSAMYLCASSLVRLTSTDTQYFGPGTRLTVL.

The V and J genes are TRBV28 and TRBJ1-1; D is unresolved. Trimming stripped 6 bases from V and 1 base from J, with 6 bases between. CDR1 MDHEN and CDR2 SYDVKM come from the germline V gene. The CDR3 is 12 residues long. The CDR3 region has the DNA TGTGCCAGCAGAGCCGGGAACACTGAAGCTTTCTTT. The encoded protein is CASRAGNTEAFF.

The rearrangement joins TRBV15 to TRBJ1-1; TRBD1 agrees at 10 bases. Germline V gene lookup returns CDR1 LNHNV and CDR2 YYDKDF (reference sequence). After removal of 5 bases from V and 12 bases from J, the junction contained 12 bases not matched to a gene. The CDR3 runs 14 residues. CDR3 sequence reads: CATSGLTGQGRTFF. The CDR3, as DNA: TGTGCCACCAGCGGCCTTACGGGACAGGGGCGGACTTTCTTT.

This clone was recorded a few times. CDR3 protein: CASSVGLAGVRETQYF. CDR3 DNA sequence: TGTGCCAGCAGCGTAGGACTAGCGGGAGTTCGGGAGACCCAGTACTTC. The chain links TRBV9 to TRBJ2-5, with 12 nucleotides matching TRBD2. The germline V gene has CDR1 SGDLS and CDR2 YYNGEE. The CDR3 length is 16 residues. V lost 0 bases to trimming and J lost 5 bases; unmatched junction nucleotides: 5.

V and J are TRBV5-6 and TRBJ2-1, with 12 bases fitting TRBD2. This CDR3 comprises 17 residues. Germline CDR1 SGHDT, CDR2 YYEEEE. With V trimmed by 2 bases and J by 4 bases, 7 bases remained unmatched. CDR3 loop: CASSLTSGGTIYNEQFF. In nucleotides, the CDR3 is TGTGCCAGCAGCTTAACTAGCGGGGGGACCATATACAATGAGCAGTTCTTC.

The chain links TRBV11-3 to TRBJ2-3; D is uncertain. Germline lookup yields CDR1 SGHNT and CDR2 YENEEA. The CDR3 has 17 residues. Trimming took 0 bases from V and 5 from J, leaving 18 bases between them. CDR3 sequence (DNA): TGTGCCAGCAGCTTAGATTCGGTGTCGAACGTGGTAGATACGCAGTATTTT. Amino acids: CASSLDSVSNVVDTQYF.

V is TRBV10-3 and J is TRBJ2-2; possible D gene TRBD2, 6 bases. Germline-derived CDR1 and CDR2 are ENHRY and SYGVKD. V dropped 3 bases and J dropped 4 bases, with 9 bases sitting between them. There are 14 residues in the CDR3. CDR3 DNA: TGTGCCATCAGTGACGGGGGTGGCACCGGGGAGCTGTTTTTT. This encodes CAISDGGGTGELFF.

The count of this clone is one. This sequence joins TRBV5-1 and TRBJ2-1; the match to TRBD2 covers 11 bases. The CDR3 contains 15 residues. V trimming: 0 bases; J trimming: 7 bases; junction bases outside the gene matches: 3. From germline, CDR1 is SGHRS and CDR2 YFSETQ. CDR3 sequence reads: CASSLASGGRNEQFF. The CDR3 bases are TGCGCCAGCAGCTTGGCTAGCGGGGGGAGGAATGAGCAGTTCTTC.

For this clone: The junction and the germline gene differ at one end; a read error may be behind it. The V call is TRBV2, the J call TRBJ2-1; tentatively, D is TRBD1 (6 bases). Germline CDR1 SNHLY, CDR2 FYNNEI. The CDR3 spans 15 residues. The CDR3 DNA follows: TGTGCCAGCAGGAGGGGACAAACGACCTACAATGAGCAGCTCTTC. Its translation is CASRRGQTTYNEQLF. The full variable domain, completed using reference TRBV2 and TRBJ2-1, is EPEVTQTPSHQVTQMGQEVILRCVPISNHLYFYWYRQILGQKVEFLVSFYNNEISEKSEIFDDQFSVERPDGSNFTLKIRSTKLEDSAMYFCASRRGQTTYNEQLFGPGTRLTVL.

This clone was recorded only once. The same CDR3 also results from other DNA sequences found in this sample. The V gene is TRBV18, the J gene TRBJ1-6; D is unclear. Per germline, CDR1 KGHSH and CDR2 LQKENI. Trimming took 3 bases from V and 4 from J, leaving 13 bases between them. The CDR3 has 16 amino acids. CDR3 residues: CASSPLVGGYNSPLHF. CDR3 bases: TGTGCCAGCTCACCGCTAGTAGGAGGGTATAATTCACCCCTCCACTTT.

The chain has TRBV11-1 and TRBJ2-7, with 8 positions matching TRBD1. In germline, CDR1 is SGHAT, CDR2 FQDESV (reference sequence). The CDR3 length is 14 residues. V shed 5 bases and J 4 bases; nucleotides not matched to a gene: 7. The CDR3 nucleotides read TGTGCCAGCAGCCCGGACAGGGAAAAGTACGAGCAGTACTTC. Its protein product is CASSPDREKYEQYF.

The rearrangement joins TRBV27 to TRBJ1-6; D ambiguous. The CDR3 contains 15 residues. Between the trimmed V and J ends, which lost 5 bases and 6 bases, there was a span of 14 bases. The V gene's germline CDR1 is MNHEY and CDR2 SMNVEV (reference sequence). CDR3 in amino acids: CASSHQRTGNSPLHF. CDR3 DNA sequence: TGTGCCAGCAGTCATCAACGGACTGGTAATTCACCCCTCCACTTT.